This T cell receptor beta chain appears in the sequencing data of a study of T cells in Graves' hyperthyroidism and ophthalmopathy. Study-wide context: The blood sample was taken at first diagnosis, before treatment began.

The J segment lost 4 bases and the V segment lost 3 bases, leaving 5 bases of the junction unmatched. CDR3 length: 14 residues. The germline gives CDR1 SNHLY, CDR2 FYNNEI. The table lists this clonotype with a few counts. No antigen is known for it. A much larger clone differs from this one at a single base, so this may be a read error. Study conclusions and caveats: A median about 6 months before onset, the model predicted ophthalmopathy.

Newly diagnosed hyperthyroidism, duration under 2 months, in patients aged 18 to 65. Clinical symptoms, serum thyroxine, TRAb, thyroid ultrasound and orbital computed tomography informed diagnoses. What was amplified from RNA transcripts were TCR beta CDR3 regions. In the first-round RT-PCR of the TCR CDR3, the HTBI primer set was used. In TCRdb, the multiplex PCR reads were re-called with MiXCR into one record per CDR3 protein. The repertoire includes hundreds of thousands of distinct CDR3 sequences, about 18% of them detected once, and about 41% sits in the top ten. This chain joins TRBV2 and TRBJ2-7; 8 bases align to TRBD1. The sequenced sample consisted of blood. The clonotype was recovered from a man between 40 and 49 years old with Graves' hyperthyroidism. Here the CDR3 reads CASSDWTGRYEQYF. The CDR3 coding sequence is TGTGCCAGCAGTGACTGGACAGGGAGGTACGAGCAGTACTTC.